Presented here are 18 T cell receptor beta chains from one specimen sequenced in a study of shared clonotypes between healthy human individuals. Profiling relied on immunoSEQ multiplex PCR, and the TCRdb table lists in-frame clones only, not all of them. The sample holds 1,400,000 or so clones, approximately 98.5% seen once. Sequencing used naive CD4+ T cells sorted from blood. Subset: CD45RA+ positively selected. These receptor sequences come from a man aged 30 to 45 in good health.

J is TRBJ2-1 and V is TRBV11-2; D may be TRBD1 or TRBD2 (6 bases each). Germline loops: CDR1 SGHAT, CDR2 FQNNGV. Deletions cut 7 bases from V and 1 base from J, with 14 bases between. The CDR3 consists of 15 residues. In nucleotides, the CDR3 is TGTGCCAGCATCCCGGGGGCTGCTTCCTACAATGAGCAGTTCTTC. Translation: CASIPGAASYNEQFF.

The chain recombines TRBV9 with TRBJ2-1; 10 bases line up with TRBD1. Unmatched junction bases numbered 10, after V lost 5 bases and J lost 8 bases. There are 15 residues in the CDR3. The V gene's germline CDR1 is SGDLS and CDR2 YYNGEE. Here the CDR3 DNA reads TGTGCCAGCAGTACGTGGGGACAGGGGATTTATGAGCAGTTCTTC. Amino acid sequence: CASSTWGQGIYEQFF.

This chain connects TRBV14 to TRBJ2-3; D is uncertain. The V gene's germline CDR1 is SGHDN and CDR2 FVKESK. With 1 base removed from V and 3 bases from J, the gap between germline ends came to 14 bases. This CDR3 spans 16 amino acids. CDR3 amino acids: CASSQGRQPGTDTQYF. The CDR3 DNA reads as TGTGCCAGCAGCCAAGGACGGCAGCCCGGGACAGATACGCAGTATTTT.

The chain combines TRBV7-9 with TRBJ2-5, with D perhaps TRBD2 (7 bases). Trimming left V 4 bases short and J 2 bases short, with 17 bases between. The CDR3 is 16 residues long. Germline values: CDR1 SEHNR, CDR2 FQNEAQ (reference sequence). CDR3 in amino acids: CASSSGGPSGQETQYF. The CDR3 coding sequence is TGTGCCAGCAGCTCGGGGGGCCCTAGCGGACAAGAGACCCAGTACTTC.

V and J are TRBV6-5 and TRBJ2-7; a weak D match, TRBD1 (6 bases). Germline V CDR1 and CDR2: MNHEY, SVGAGI. CDR3 length: 15 residues. V lost 1 base and J lost 6, with 16 bases in between. CDR3 DNA: TGTGCCAGCAGTTACTTTCCAGGCAGGGGTACCGAGCAGTACTTC. It is translated as CASSYFPGRGTEQYF.

This rearrangement joins TRBV18 to TRBJ2-3, with 7 bases fitting TRBD2. Germline CDR1 is KGHSH and CDR2 is LQKENI. With V trimmed by 2 bases and J by 1 base, 12 bases remained unmatched. There are 18 residues in the CDR3. CDR3 DNA: TGTGCCAGCTCACCAACCCCGTTATCTAGCGGTGGCACAGATACGCAGTATTTT. It codes for CASSPTPLSSGGTDTQYF.

This clone was seen just once. The chain employs TRBV4-2 and TRBJ2-5; D remains unclear. V lost 1 base to trimming and J lost 5 bases, with 8 bases between them. CDR3 length: 13 amino acids. CDR1 is LGHNA and CDR2 is YNFKEQ in the germline V gene. For the CDR3, the DNA is TGTGCCAGCAGCCAAGTGTTATGGGAGACCCAGTACTTC. Its translation: CASSQVLWETQYF.

The chain recombines TRBV19 with TRBJ2-7; D call uncertain. V lost 8 bases and J 0 bases, leaving 11 bases between the germline ends. CDR1 is LNHDA, CDR2 SQIVND, per germline (reference sequence). This CDR3 has 13 amino acids. The CDR3 spells CASRPSLSYEQYF. The CDR3 DNA is TGTGCCAGTCGCCCAAGTCTCTCCTACGAGCAGTACTTC.

The rearrangement joins TRBV6-1 to TRBJ1-2; 10 nucleotides match TRBD1. The CDR3 has 16 residues. Germline V lookup: CDR1 MNHNS, CDR2 SASEGT. The V gene end was trimmed by 4 bases and the J gene end by 4 bases; junction bases not matched to a gene: 9. CDR3 sequence: CASSGVTGGLGYGYTF. The CDR3 bases are TGTGCCAGCAGTGGTGTGACAGGGGGCTTAGGCTATGGCTACACCTTC.

The chain recombines TRBV9 with TRBJ2-2; maybe TRBD2 (5 bases). Trimming left V 0 bases short and J 1 base short, with 13 bases between. The CDR3 has 17 amino acids. Germline assignment: CDR1 SGDLS and CDR2 YYNGEE. CDR3 DNA: TGTGCCAGCAGCGTAGCTTCGGGCGGAGGGAACACCGGGGAGCTGTTTTTT. Translation gives CASSVASGGGNTGELFF. The full variable domain, with the rest looked up from reference TRBV9 and TRBJ2-2, is DSGVTQTPKHLITATGQRVTLRCSPRSGDLSVYWYQQSLDQGLQFLIQYYNGEERAKGNILERFSAQQFPDLHSELNLSSLELGDSALYFCASSVASGGGNTGELFFGEGSRLTVL.

CDR3 residues: CASSYSKGDTEAFF. Here the CDR3 DNA reads TGTGCCAGCAGTTACTCCAAGGGTGACACTGAAGCTTTCTTT. The chain has TRBV6-6 and TRBJ1-1; D gene unclear. CDR3 length equals 14 residues. V was trimmed by 0 bases and J by 3 bases, leaving 8 bases between them. Germline V gives CDR1 MNHNY, CDR2 SVGAGI (reference sequence).

Concerning this clone itself: Other DNA sequences from this sample encode an identical CDR3 as well. This sequence joins TRBV5-1 and TRBJ2-2; D assignment may be TRBD1 or TRBD2 (5 bases each). V shed 1 base and J shed 4 bases, with 8 bases lying between them. Per the germline V gene, CDR1 is SGHRS and CDR2 is YFSETQ. There are 14 residues in the CDR3. The CDR3 DNA is TGCGCCAGCAGCTTGTCAGGGACCACCGGGGAGCTGTTTTTT. It specifies CASSLSGTTGELFF. Using reference TRBV5-1 and TRBJ2-2 for the parts outside the CDR3, the full variable domain is KAGVTQTPRYLIKTRGQQVTLSCSPISGHRSVSWYQQTPGQGLQFLFEYFSETQRNKGNFPGRFSGRQFSNSRSEMNVSTLELGDSALYLCASSLSGTTGELFFGEGSRLTVL.

The genes are TRBV7-9 and TRBJ2-7; 14 nucleotides align to TRBD2. CDR3 length: 15 residues. The V segment lost 4 bases and the J segment 2 bases; nucleotides outside the gene matches: 1. CDR1 and CDR2 (germline): SEHNR, FQNEAQ (reference sequence). CDR3 in DNA: TGTGCCAGCAGCTGGACTAGCGGGAGGCCCTACGAGCAGTACTTC. Amino acids: CASSWTSGRPYEQYF.

The rearrangement joins TRBV5-1 to TRBJ2-3; 7 bases map to TRBD2. The CDR3 length is 16 residues. V trimming: 0 bases; J trimming: 2 bases; junction bases outside the gene matches: 6. The germline gives CDR1 SGHRS, CDR2 YFSETQ. Here the CDR3 DNA reads TGCGCCAGCAGCTTGGGACGAGCGGGAAACACAGATACGCAGTATTTT. Protein: CASSLGRAGNTDTQYF.

The chain links TRBV9 to TRBJ2-1, with no clear D. Trimming took off 0 bases at V and 8 bases at J, with 6 bases between the two ends. The CDR3 is 12 amino acids. Germline V gene sequence: CDR1 SGDLS, CDR2 YYNGEE. CDR3 sequence: CASSVGGYEQFF. The CDR3 DNA sequence: TGTGCCAGCAGCGTAGGGGGTTATGAGCAGTTCTTC.

V gene TRBV4-2 combines with J gene TRBJ2-1; D is perhaps TRBD1 (5 bases). Germline V gives CDR1 LGHNA, CDR2 YNFKEQ. V was cut by 2 bases and J by 5 bases, with 10 bases left in between. CDR3 length: 14 residues. The CDR3 DNA is TGTGCCAGCAGCCAACAGGGCCTCGACAATGAGCAGTTCTTC. As protein: CASSQQGLDNEQFF.

The chain recombines TRBV7-2 with TRBJ1-4; D remains ambiguous. Germline V gives CDR1 SGHTA, CDR2 FQGNSA. Trimming removed 3 bases at V and 6 bases at J, with 14 bases between. The CDR3 consists of 15 residues. The CDR3 DNA reads TGTGCCAGCAGCTTTTCCAGCGGGGAGGATGAAAAACTGTTTTTT. It specifies CASSFSSGEDEKLFF.

The chain couples TRBV29-1 to TRBJ2-3, with unresolved D. Germline V gene data show CDR1 as SQVTM and CDR2 as ANQGSEA. V was cut by 4 bases and J by 3 bases, with 14 bases left in between. The CDR3 contains 14 residues. The chain's CDR3 is CSVVKSIWTDTQYF. The CDR3 bases are TGCAGCGTTGTTAAGTCCATCTGGACAGATACGCAGTATTTT.